This TCR beta chain was identified in a study of blood T cells in healthy people across ages. On this clonotype: Its antigen remains unidentified.

Study conclusions and caveats: Both higher diversity and more naive CD4+ cells marked long-lived donors when set against aged donors.

V lost 5 bases and J 10 bases, leaving 15 bases between the germline ends. This CDR3 comprises 13 residues. Looked up from germline, CDR1 is SGHDN and CDR2 is FVKESK. With a J-beta primer mix and a sample-barcoded 5' primer, a second PCR ran roughly 7 to 11 cycles. TCRdb re-derived calls from the 5' RACE reads in MiXCR, one entry per CDR3 protein. The sample holds roughly 800,000 distinct CDR3 sequences, 58% seen once. Each donor's blood draw was 8.5 to 10 milliliters of peripheral blood. This clonotype originated in a man in his thirties or forties in good health. Sample: blood. This chain uses TRBV14 with TRBJ2-1; weak D call: TRBD2 (6 bases). CDR3 loop: CASSRRGFGEQFF. CDR3 DNA sequence: TGTGCCAGCAGCAGGAGGGGATTCGGGGAGCAGTTCTTC.